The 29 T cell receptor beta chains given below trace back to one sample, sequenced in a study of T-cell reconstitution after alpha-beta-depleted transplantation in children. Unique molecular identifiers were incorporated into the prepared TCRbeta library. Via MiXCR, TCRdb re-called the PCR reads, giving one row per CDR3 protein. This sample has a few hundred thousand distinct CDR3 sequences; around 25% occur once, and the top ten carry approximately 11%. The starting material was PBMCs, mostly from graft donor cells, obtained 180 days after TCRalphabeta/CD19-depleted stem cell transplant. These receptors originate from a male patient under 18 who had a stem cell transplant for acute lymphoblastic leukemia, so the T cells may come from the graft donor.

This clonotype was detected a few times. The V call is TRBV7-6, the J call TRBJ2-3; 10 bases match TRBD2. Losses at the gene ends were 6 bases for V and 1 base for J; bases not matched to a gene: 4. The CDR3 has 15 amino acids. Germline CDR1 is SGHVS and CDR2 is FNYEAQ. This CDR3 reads CASRFGTSGTDTQYF. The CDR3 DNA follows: TGTGCCAGCAGGTTCGGGACTAGCGGCACAGATACGCAGTATTTT. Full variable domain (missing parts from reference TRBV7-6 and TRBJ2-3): GAGVSQSPRYKVTKRGQDVALRCDPISGHVSLYWYRQALGQGPEFLTYFNYEAQQDKSGLPNDRFSAERPEGSISTLTIQRTEQRDSAMYRCASRFGTSGTDTQYFGPGTRLTVL.

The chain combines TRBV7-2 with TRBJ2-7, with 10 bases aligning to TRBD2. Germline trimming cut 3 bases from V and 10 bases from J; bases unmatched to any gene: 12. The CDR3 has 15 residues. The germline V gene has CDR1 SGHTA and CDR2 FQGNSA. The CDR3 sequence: CASSLAGLANDPQYF. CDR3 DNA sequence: TGTGCCAGCAGCTTGGCGGGACTAGCGAATGACCCCCAGTACTTC.

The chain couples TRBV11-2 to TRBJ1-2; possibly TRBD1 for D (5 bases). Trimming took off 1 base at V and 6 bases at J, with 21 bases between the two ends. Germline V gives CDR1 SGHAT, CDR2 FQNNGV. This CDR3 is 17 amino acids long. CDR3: CASSLGPAIGTKNGYTF. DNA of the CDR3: TGTGCCAGCAGCTTAGGTCCCGCGATAGGGACTAAAAATGGCTACACCTTC.

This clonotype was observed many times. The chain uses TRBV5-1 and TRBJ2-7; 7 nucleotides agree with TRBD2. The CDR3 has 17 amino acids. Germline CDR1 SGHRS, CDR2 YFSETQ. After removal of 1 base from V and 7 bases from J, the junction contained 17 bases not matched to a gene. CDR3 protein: CASSLSAGVPLLWEQYF. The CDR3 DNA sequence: TGCGCCAGCAGCTTGTCGGCGGGAGTTCCCCTACTGTGGGAGCAGTACTTC.

The CDR3 DNA reads as TGTGCCAGCAGCTTAGTTCCGGGTATCTCTGGAAACACCATATATTTT. Protein product: CASSLVPGISGNTIYF. The rearrangement links TRBV11-3 to TRBJ1-3; D is unclear. V was trimmed by 1 base and J by 0 bases, leaving 10 bases between them. Per germline, CDR1 SGHNT and CDR2 YENEEA. This CDR3 comprises 16 residues.

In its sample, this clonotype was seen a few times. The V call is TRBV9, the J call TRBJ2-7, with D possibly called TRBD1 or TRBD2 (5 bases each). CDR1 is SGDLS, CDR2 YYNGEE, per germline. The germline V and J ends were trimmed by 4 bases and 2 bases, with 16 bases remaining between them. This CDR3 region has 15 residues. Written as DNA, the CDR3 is TGTGCCAGCAGCCTCGGGACGGGAAGAACCTACGAGCAGTACTTC. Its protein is CASSLGTGRTYEQYF.

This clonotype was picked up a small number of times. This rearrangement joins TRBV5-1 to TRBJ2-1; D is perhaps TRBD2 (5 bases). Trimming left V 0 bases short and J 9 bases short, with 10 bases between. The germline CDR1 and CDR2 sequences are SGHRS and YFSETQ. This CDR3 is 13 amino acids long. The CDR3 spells CASSLVSSGEQFF. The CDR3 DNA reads TGCGCCAGCAGCTTGGTTTCGAGCGGTGAGCAGTTCTTC.

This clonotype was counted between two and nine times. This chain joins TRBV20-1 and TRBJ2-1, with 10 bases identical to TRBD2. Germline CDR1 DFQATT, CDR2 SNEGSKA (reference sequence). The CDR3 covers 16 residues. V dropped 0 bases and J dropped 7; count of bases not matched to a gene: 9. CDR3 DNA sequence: TGCAGTGCTAGAGATGCCGAAATACTAGCGGGGAATGAGCAGTTCTTC. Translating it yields CSARDAEILAGNEQFF.

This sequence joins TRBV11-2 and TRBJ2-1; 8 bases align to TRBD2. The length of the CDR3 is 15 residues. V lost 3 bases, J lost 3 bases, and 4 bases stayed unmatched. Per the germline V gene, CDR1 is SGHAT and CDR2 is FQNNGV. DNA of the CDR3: TGTGCCAGCAGCTTGATAGCGGGACGCTACAATGAGCAGTTCTTC. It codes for CASSLIAGRYNEQFF.

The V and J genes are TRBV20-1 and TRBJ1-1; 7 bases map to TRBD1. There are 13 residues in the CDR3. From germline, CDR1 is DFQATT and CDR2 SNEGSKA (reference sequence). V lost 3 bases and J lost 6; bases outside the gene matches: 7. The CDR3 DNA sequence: TGCAGTGCTAGGACGACAGGGTGGCCTGAAGCTTTCTTT. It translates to CSARTTGWPEAFF.

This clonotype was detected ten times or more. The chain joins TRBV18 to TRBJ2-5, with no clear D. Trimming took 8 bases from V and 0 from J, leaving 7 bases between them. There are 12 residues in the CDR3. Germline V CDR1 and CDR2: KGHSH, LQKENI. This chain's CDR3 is CASSQYQETQYF. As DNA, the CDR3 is TGTGCCAGCAGTCAGTACCAAGAGACCCAGTACTTC.

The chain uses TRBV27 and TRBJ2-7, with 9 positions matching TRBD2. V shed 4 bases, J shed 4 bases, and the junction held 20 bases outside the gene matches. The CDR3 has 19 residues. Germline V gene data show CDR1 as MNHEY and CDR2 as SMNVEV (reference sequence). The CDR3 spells CASSSPRSAPGTSSYEQYF. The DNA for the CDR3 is TGTGCCAGCAGTTCCCCTAGGTCGGCGCCCGGGACTAGCTCTTACGAGCAGTACTTC.

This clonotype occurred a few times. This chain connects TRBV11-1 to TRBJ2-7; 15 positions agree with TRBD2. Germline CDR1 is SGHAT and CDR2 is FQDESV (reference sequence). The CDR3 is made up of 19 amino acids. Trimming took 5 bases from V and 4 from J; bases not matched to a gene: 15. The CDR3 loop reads CASSAPGLAGGPKWYEQYF. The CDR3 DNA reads TGTGCCAGCAGCGCGCCGGGACTAGCGGGAGGTCCCAAGTGGTACGAGCAGTACTTC.

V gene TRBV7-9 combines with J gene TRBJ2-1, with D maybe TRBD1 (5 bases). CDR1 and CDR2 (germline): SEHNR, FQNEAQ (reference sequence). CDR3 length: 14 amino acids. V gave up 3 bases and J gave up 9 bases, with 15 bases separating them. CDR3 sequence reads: CASSFPDSWSEQFF. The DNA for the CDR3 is TGTGCCAGCAGCTTCCCCGACAGCTGGAGTGAGCAGTTCTTC. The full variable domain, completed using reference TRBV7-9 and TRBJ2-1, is DTGVSQNPRHKITKRGQNVTFRCDPISEHNRLYWYRQTLGQGPEFLTYFQNEAQLEKSRLLSDRFSAERPKGSFSTLEIQRTEQGDSAMYLCASSFPDSWSEQFFGPGTRLTVL.

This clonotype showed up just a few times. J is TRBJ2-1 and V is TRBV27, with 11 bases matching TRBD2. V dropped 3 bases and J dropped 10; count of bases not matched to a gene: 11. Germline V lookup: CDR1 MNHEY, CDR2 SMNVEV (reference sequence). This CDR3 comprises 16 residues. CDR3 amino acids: CASSFRLAGPPLEQFF. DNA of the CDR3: TGTGCCAGCAGTTTCCGACTAGCGGGACCCCCCTTGGAGCAGTTCTTC.

In DNA, the CDR3 is TGTGCCAGCAGTTCCGGTTTCTACAGGGGGGTAGGCACAGATACGCAGTATTTT. As protein: CASSSGFYRGVGTDTQYF. The V and J genes are TRBV6-2 or TRBV6-3 and TRBJ2-3, with 8 positions matching TRBD1. The CDR3 has 18 residues. V shed 4 bases and J 1 base; nucleotides not matched to a gene: 13. The germline V gene has CDR1 MNHEY and CDR2 SVGEGT.

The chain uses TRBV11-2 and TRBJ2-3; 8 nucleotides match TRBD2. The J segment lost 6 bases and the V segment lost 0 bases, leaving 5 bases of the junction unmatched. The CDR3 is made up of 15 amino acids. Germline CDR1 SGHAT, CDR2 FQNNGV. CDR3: CASSLEWGGRDTQYF. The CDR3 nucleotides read TGTGCCAGCAGCTTAGAGTGGGGCGGGAGGGATACGCAGTATTTT.

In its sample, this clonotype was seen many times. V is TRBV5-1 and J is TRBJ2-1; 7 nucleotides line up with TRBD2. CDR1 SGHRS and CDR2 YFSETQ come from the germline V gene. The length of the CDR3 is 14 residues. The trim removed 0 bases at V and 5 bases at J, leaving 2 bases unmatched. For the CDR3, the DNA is TGCGCCAGCAGCTTGGGACTAGCAGACAATGAGCAGTTCTTC. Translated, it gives CASSLGLADNEQFF.

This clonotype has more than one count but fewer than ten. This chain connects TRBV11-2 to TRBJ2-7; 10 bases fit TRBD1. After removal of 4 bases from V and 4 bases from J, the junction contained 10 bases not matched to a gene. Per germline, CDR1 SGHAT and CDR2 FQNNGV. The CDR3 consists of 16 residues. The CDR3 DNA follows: TGTGCCAGCAGCTCTAGCGCGGACAGGGGGGGGTACGAGCAGTACTTC. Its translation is CASSSSADRGGYEQYF.

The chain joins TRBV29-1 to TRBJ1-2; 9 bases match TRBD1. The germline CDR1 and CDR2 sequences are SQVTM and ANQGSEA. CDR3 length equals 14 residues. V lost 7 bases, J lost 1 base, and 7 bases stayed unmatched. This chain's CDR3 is CSADRTGDNYGYTF. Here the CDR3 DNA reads TGCAGCGCTGACCGGACAGGGGATAACTATGGCTACACCTTC.

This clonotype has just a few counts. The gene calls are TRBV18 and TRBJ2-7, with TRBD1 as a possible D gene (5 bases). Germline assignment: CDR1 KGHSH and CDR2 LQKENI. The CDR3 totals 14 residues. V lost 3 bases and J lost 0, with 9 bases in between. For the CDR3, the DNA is TGTGCCAGCTCACCCGTGGACAACTCCTACGAGCAGTACTTC. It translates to CASSPVDNSYEQYF.

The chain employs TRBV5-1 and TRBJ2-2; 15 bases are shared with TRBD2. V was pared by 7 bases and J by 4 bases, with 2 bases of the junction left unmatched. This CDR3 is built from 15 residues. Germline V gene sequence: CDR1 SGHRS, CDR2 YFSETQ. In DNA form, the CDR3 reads TGCGCCAGCGGACTAGCGGGAGGGCCCACCGGGGAGCTGTTTTTT. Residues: CASGLAGGPTGELFF.

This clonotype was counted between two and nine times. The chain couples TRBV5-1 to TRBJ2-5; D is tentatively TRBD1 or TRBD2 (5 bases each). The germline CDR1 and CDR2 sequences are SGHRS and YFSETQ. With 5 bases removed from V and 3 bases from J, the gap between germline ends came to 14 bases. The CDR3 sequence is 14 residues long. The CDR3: CASSSGRREETQYF. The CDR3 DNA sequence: TGCGCCAGCAGTTCAGGGAGACGGGAAGAGACCCAGTACTTC.

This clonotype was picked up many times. The CDR3 loop is CASSPTGYEQYF. CDR3 nucleotide sequence: TGTGCCAGCAGCCCGACCGGATACGAGCAGTACTTC. The chain has TRBV12-3 or TRBV12-4 and TRBJ2-7; D is unclear. The CDR3 covers 12 residues. With 6 bases removed from V and 4 bases from J, the gap between germline ends came to 10 bases.

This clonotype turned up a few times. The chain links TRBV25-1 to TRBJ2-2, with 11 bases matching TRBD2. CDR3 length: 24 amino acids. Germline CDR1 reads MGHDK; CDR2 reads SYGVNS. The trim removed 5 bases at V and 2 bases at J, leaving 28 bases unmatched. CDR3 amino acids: CASSKFRGAPPSGRMGANTGELFF. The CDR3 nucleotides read TGTGCCAGCAGTAAATTTCGGGGGGCCCCTCCTAGCGGGAGGATGGGGGCCAACACCGGGGAGCTGTTTTTT.

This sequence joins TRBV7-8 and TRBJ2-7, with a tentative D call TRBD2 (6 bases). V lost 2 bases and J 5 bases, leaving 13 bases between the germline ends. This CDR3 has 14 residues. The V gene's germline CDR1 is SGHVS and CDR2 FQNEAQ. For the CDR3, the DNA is TGTGCCAGCAGCTTACTGCGGGGTCATGACGAGCAGTACTTC. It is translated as CASSLLRGHDEQYF.

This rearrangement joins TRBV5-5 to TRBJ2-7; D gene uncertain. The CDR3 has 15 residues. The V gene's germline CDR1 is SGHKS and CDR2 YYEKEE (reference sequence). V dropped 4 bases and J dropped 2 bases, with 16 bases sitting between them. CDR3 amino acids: CASSPWTIETYEQYF. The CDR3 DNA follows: TGTGCCAGCAGCCCGTGGACCATCGAAACCTACGAGCAGTACTTC.

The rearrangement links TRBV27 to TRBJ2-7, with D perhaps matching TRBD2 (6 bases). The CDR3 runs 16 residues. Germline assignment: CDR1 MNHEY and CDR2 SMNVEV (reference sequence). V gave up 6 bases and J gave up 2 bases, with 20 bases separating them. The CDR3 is CASRLLTGDPTYEQYF. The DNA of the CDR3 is TGTGCCAGCAGACTCTTAACGGGGGATCCCACCTACGAGCAGTACTTC.

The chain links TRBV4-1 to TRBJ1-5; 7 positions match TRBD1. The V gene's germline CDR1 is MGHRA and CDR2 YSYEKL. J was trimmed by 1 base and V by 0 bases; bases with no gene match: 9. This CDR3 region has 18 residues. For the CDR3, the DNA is TGCGCCAGCAGCCAAGATGGCAGGGGGAGGAGAAGCAATCAGCCCCAGCATTTT. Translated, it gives CASSQDGRGRRSNQPQHF.